A selection of T cell receptor beta chains follows, all from one sample in a study of T cells in Graves' hyperthyroidism and ophthalmopathy. TCRdb re-analysed the multiplex PCR reads in MiXCR, keeping a single row per CDR3 protein. The sample consists of about 570,000 distinct CDR3 sequences, roughly 50% of them appearing once. The source material was peripheral blood or thyroid tissue (not recorded which). The receptors derive from an adult woman with Graves' disease, either hyperthyroidism or ophthalmopathy (not recorded which). Each CDR3 is given with its conserved first and last residue. The D gene is left open where the match is weak. For some rows the clone size is stated as once, few or many, or as a class when expanded; others skip it.

v_call: TRBV15
d_call: TRBD1
clone_size: .
j_call: TRBJ2-5
cdr3_aa: CATSVGQVQGTQYF
cdr3_nt: TGTGCCACCAGCGTCGGACAGGTTCAAGGGACCCAGTACTTC

v_call: TRBV14
d_call: .
clone_size: many
j_call: TRBJ1-5
cdr3_aa: CASSRGGSGNQPQHF
cdr3_nt: TGTGCCAGCAGCCGTGGAGGGAGTGGAAATCAGCCCCAGCATTTT

v_call: TRBV5-1
d_call: .
clone_size: .
j_call: TRBJ1-1
cdr3_aa: CASSLSGTMNIEAFF
cdr3_nt: TGCGCCAGCAGCTTGTCGGGTACCATGAACATTGAAGCTTTCTTT

v_call: TRBV10-3
d_call: TRBD1
clone_size: few
j_call: TRBJ1-3
cdr3_aa: CATTTGAGNTIYF
cdr3_nt: TGTGCCACAACTACAGGGGCTGGAAACACCATATATTTT

v_call: TRBV9
d_call: .
clone_size: .
j_call: TRBJ2-7
cdr3_aa: CASSVGETRYEQYF
cdr3_nt: TGTGCCAGCAGCGTAGGCGAGACTCGTTACGAGCAGTACTTC

v_call: TRBV29-1
d_call: .
clone_size: .
j_call: TRBJ2-7
cdr3_aa: CSGGDGSYEQYF
cdr3_nt: TGCAGCGGGGGGGACGGTTCCTACGAGCAGTACTTC

v_call: TRBV10-3
d_call: .
clone_size: .
j_call: TRBJ1-2
cdr3_aa: CAISSEGMGPYGYTF
cdr3_nt: TGTGCCATCAGCAGTGAAGGGATGGGACCCTATGGCTACACCTTC

v_call: TRBV19
d_call: .
clone_size: .
j_call: TRBJ1-2
cdr3_aa: CASSPRVGANYGYTF
cdr3_nt: TGTGCCAGTAGCCCGCGGGTAGGGGCTAACTATGGCTACACCTTC

v_call: TRBV20-1
d_call: TRBD1
clone_size: many
j_call: TRBJ1-1
cdr3_aa: CSAQRQGSNTEAFF
cdr3_nt: TGCAGTGCCCAGCGACAGGGTTCTAACACTGAAGCTTTCTTT

v_call: TRBV4-2
d_call: .
clone_size: many
j_call: TRBJ1-1
cdr3_aa: CASSPDSRQVTEAFF
cdr3_nt: TGTGCCAGCAGCCCGGACAGCCGACAGGTCACTGAAGCTTTCTTT

v_call: TRBV20-1
d_call: .
clone_size: .
j_call: TRBJ1-5
cdr3_aa: CSAREVSNQPQHF
cdr3_nt: TGCAGTGCTAGAGAGGTCAGCAATCAGCCCCAGCATTTT

v_call: TRBV7-3
d_call: TRBD1
clone_size: many
j_call: TRBJ1-2
cdr3_aa: CASSLTGGIGYTF
cdr3_nt: TGTGCCAGCAGCCTTACAGGGGGTATTGGCTACACCTTC

v_call: TRBV19
d_call: TRBD1
clone_size: many
j_call: TRBJ1-4
cdr3_aa: CASSIVGQGGEKLFF
cdr3_nt: TGTGCCAGTAGTATTGTGGGACAGGGCGGCGAAAAACTGTTTTTT

v_call: TRBV19
d_call: .
clone_size: .
j_call: TRBJ1-5
cdr3_aa: CASSKRGEPQHF
cdr3_nt: TGTGCCAGTAGCAAAAGGGGGGAGCCCCAGCATTTT

v_call: TRBV7-9
d_call: .
clone_size: .
j_call: TRBJ2-7
cdr3_aa: CASSLAQGRAEEQYF
cdr3_nt: TGTGCCAGCAGCTTAGCGCAGGGCAGGGCGGAGGAGCAGTACTTC

v_call: TRBV29-1
d_call: .
clone_size: .
j_call: TRBJ2-5
cdr3_aa: CSVASPFRSAKETQHF
cdr3_nt: TGCAGCGTCGCTTCCCCTTTCAGAAGCGCAAAAGAGACCCAGCACTTC

v_call: TRBV5-6
d_call: .
clone_size: many
j_call: TRBJ1-2
cdr3_aa: CASSLLGVSPGYTF
cdr3_nt: TGTGCCAGCAGCTTGCTCGGGGTCTCTCCTGGCTACACCTTC